Sequencing of this TCR beta chain was carried out in a study of identical twins. A universal primer site was incorporated via template switching, and the cDNA contained unique molecular identifiers. TCRdb ran MiXCR on the 5' RACE reads and lists one entry per CDR3 protein. The data hold 450,000 or so distinct CDR3 sequences, with roughly 24% observed a single time. With regard to this clonotype: As yet, its antigen is unknown.

General study findings and limits: Less excess twin sharing appeared in beta out-of-frame sequences. Recombination models fit unrelated individuals' TCR alpha sharing but underestimated twins'. Abundant cord blood beta clonotypes carried fewer insertions; memory repertoires showed none.

Germline CDR1 is KGHSH and CDR2 is LQKENI. The CDR3 totals 15 residues. The ends were cut back, 6 bases at V and 0 bases at J, with 11 bases in the middle. The data were also submitted as part of a second study, on T cells expressing NK-cell markers.

Sequenced: CD4+ T cells sorted from blood. The sequence was obtained from a woman aged 18-30 years in good health. The chain links TRBV18 to TRBJ2-2, with D possibly being TRBD2 (5 bases). The CDR3 loop reads CASSLRAPNTGELFF. The CDR3 coding sequence is TGTGCCAGCTCCCTGAGGGCCCCGAACACCGGGGAGCTGTTTTTT.